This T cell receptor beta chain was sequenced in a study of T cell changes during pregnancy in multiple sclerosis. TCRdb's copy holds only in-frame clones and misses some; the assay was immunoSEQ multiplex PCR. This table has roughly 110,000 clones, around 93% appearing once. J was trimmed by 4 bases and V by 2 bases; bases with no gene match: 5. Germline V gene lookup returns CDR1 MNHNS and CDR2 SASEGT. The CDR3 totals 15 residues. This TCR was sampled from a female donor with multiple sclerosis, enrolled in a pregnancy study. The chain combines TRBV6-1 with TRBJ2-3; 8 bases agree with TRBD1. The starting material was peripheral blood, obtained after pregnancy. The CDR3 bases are TGTGCCAGCAGTGAAACAGGGACAGGAGCAGATACGCAGTATTTT. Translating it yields CASSETGTGADTQYF.